The present TCR beta chain was sequenced within a study of response to subunit inactivated influenza vaccine (dated by TCRdb to the late 2010s). Some background on the complete study: Deep quantitative T cell receptor repertoire profiling was used in the study to track responses to a trivalent subunit inactivated influenza vaccine. Findings and caveats that apply to the study as a whole: The authors proposed that each seasonal influenza vaccination may bring in only a limited number of new T cells.

Trimmed from V: 5 bases; trimmed from J: 4 bases; junction bases lacking a gene match: 6. The CDR3 holds 14 amino acids from the cysteine to the phenylalanine. Solely the CDR3 DNA is kept, with 42 bases framed from the first base. CDR1 and CDR2, per the germline V gene, are SGHVS and FQNEAQ. In the case of this clonotype: Its antigen is currently not known. Base qualities were left out, and no much larger clone turns up one base away.

Library preparation was by RT-PCR. Reads for this sample came from an Illumina HiSeq 2500. TCRdb itself trimmed the public reads at Q25 with fastp, ran MiXCR and retained productive beta chains. Each CDR3 protein appears once, grouped with its most common genes and DNA. The sample data list roughly 760,000 distinct CDR3 sequences, and 21% of these were observed just once. The ten top clones hold roughly 10% of the sample. This specimen was PBMCs from blood, taken approximately 5 days after vaccination. The sequence is built from TRBV7-8 and TRBJ2-3, and 7 junctional nucleotides match TRBD2. The receptor was isolated from a man aged 45 to 65 who received an inactivated influenza vaccine. Donor details come from another sample of the same person, matched by shared clones. CDR3 reads: CASSKAGRSDTQYF. The DNA sequence is as follows: TGTGCCAGCAGCAAAGCGGGGCGGTCAGATACGCAGTATTTT. This CDR3, with the reference TRBV7-8 and TRBJ2-3 proteins standing in past its ends, gives the full variable domain GAGVSQSPRYKVAKRGQDVALRCDPISGHVSLFWYQQALGQGPEFLTYFQNEAQLDKSGLPSDRFFAERPEGSVSTLKIQRTQQEDSAVYLCASSKAGRSDTQYFGPGTRLTVL.